The 14 T cell receptor beta chains presented below share a single source sample, sequenced in a study of cytomegalovirus exposure and HLA in healthy donors. The PCR made use of 60 Vbeta and 13 Jbeta primers. TCRdb's table, derived via immunoSEQ multiplex PCR, lists solely in-frame clones and lacks some. The repertoire includes 100,000 to 140,000 clones, over 60% of them detected once, and approximately 4.2% sits in the top ten. The material sequenced was PBMCs. These receptors were taken from a male donor in good health and CMV-seronegative.

This clone was seen only once. This rearrangement joins TRBV7-3 to TRBJ1-3; the match to TRBD1 covers 7 bases. J gave up 4 bases and V 4 bases, and 10 bases lay outside the gene matches. The CDR3 is 16 residues long. The germline V gene encodes CDR1 SGHTA and CDR2 FQGTGA. CDR3 residues: CASSSTGAARGNTIYF. CDR3 DNA: TGTGCCAGCAGCTCCACAGGGGCCGCTCGCGGAAACACCATATATTTT.

This clone showed up just once. This chain links TRBV7-9 with TRBJ2-7; 8 bases line up with TRBD2. The V segment lost 3 bases and the J segment 6 bases; nucleotides outside the gene matches: 7. The CDR3 is 14 amino acids. Germline V lookup: CDR1 SEHNR, CDR2 FQNEAQ (reference sequence). The CDR3 spells CASSFTATSVEQYF. Written as DNA, the CDR3 is TGTGCCAGCAGCTTTACAGCGACTAGCGTCGAGCAGTACTTC.

The V gene is TRBV2, the J gene TRBJ2-1; 7 nucleotides align to TRBD2. This CDR3 is 15 amino acids long. Germline trimming cut 6 bases from V and 7 bases from J; bases unmatched to any gene: 12. CDR1 is SNHLY, CDR2 FYNNEI, per germline. CDR3 sequence (DNA): TGTGCCAGCAGCGACTTGTGGGAGGGTCGGAATGAGCAGTTCTTC. The encoded protein is CASSDLWEGRNEQFF.

In its sample, this clone was seen a few times. The V and J genes are TRBV27 and TRBJ2-1, with 13 bases fitting TRBD2. Germline CDR1 and CDR2: MNHEY and SMNVEV (reference sequence). The length of the CDR3 is 19 residues. Trimming cost V 3 bases and J 6 bases; bases outside gene matches: 14. The CDR3 spells CASSFSSRTLAGGGNEQFF. CDR3 nucleotide sequence: TGTGCCAGCAGTTTTAGTTCCAGGACACTAGCGGGAGGGGGCAATGAGCAGTTCTTC.

This chain joins TRBV29-1 and TRBJ1-1; the D gene is possibly TRBD1 (5 bases). This CDR3 is built from 12 residues. Germline loops: CDR1 SQVTM, CDR2 ANQGSEA. Trimming shortened V by 6 bases and J by 3 bases, and 11 bases separated the two germline ends. The CDR3: CSVWGLDTEAFF. CDR3 bases: TGCAGCGTCTGGGGCCTTGACACTGAAGCTTTCTTT.

The V call is TRBV6-1, the J call TRBJ1-3, with D possibly TRBD1 on 6 matching bases. V was clipped by 3 bases and J by 0 bases, with 9 bases between them. The CDR3 is made up of 15 amino acids. Germline-derived CDR1 and CDR2 are MNHNS and SASEGT. CDR3 protein: CASSDRQDSGNTIYF. CDR3 in DNA: TGTGCCAGCAGTGACCGACAGGACTCTGGAAACACCATATATTTT.

V usage is TRBV28 and J usage is TRBJ1-2; D is perhaps TRBD1 (6 bases). Germline assignment: CDR1 MDHEN and CDR2 SYDVKM. V gave up 6 bases and J gave up 7 bases, with 15 bases separating them. This CDR3 is built from 13 residues. The DNA of the CDR3 is TGTGCCAGCAGCCCAGAGGGGACAACTGGCTACACCTTC. As protein: CASSPEGTTGYTF.

The V and J genes are TRBV9 and TRBJ2-1; TRBD2 agrees at 11 bases. The CDR3 spans 15 residues. J lost 4 bases, V lost 4 bases, and 4 bases had no gene match. Germline lookup yields CDR1 SGDLS and CDR2 YYNGEE. The chain's CDR3 is CASSIGLAGYNEQFF. Here the CDR3 DNA reads TGTGCCAGCAGCATCGGACTAGCGGGTTACAATGAGCAGTTCTTC.

The rearrangement uses TRBV6-1 and TRBJ2-7, with D possibly being TRBD1 (6 bases). The V end was cut by 5 bases, the J end by 0 bases, with 14 bases between. The CDR3 is 15 amino acids. In germline, CDR1 is MNHNS, CDR2 SASEGT. The DNA for the CDR3 is TGTGCCAGCAGTCCCCGACAGGTGAGCTCCTACGAGCAGTACTTC. This gives the protein CASSPRQVSSYEQYF.

J is TRBJ1-1 and V is TRBV11-2; D is possibly TRBD1 (5 bases). The V end lost 4 bases, the J end lost 1 base, and 7 bases lay between the germline ends. Germline CDR1 reads SGHAT; CDR2 reads FQNNGV. This CDR3 is built from 13 residues. The CDR3 bases are TGTGCCAGCAGCTCAGACAGGAACACTGAAGCTTTCTTT. Its translation: CASSSDRNTEAFF.

V is TRBV23-1 and J is TRBJ2-2; D not resolved. TRBV23-1 counts as an open reading frame of uncertain function. V lost 0 bases to trimming and J lost 6 bases, with 23 bases between them. The CDR3 consists of 19 residues. As DNA, the CDR3 is TGCGCCAGCAGTCAATCTACCTATCGGGTTTCTATTACTCCCGGGGAGCTGTTTTTT. It translates to CASSQSTYRVSITPGELFF.

This clone was detected only once. The chain carries TRBV28 and TRBJ2-7; 7 bases are shared with TRBD1. Per the germline V gene, CDR1 is MDHEN and CDR2 is SYDVKM. This CDR3 region has 16 residues. Unmatched junction bases numbered 11, after V lost 4 bases and J lost 2 bases. The CDR3 sequence: CASSSPNRGGTYEQYF. DNA of the CDR3: TGTGCCAGCAGTTCCCCGAACAGGGGTGGGACCTACGAGCAGTACTTC.

There are a few counts of this clone. The chain uses TRBV5-1 and TRBJ2-5, with 9 bases that match TRBD2. The germline gives CDR1 SGHRS, CDR2 YFSETQ. This CDR3 spans 14 amino acids. Trimming removed 6 bases from V and 4 bases from J; junction bases left unmatched: 7. CDR3 bases: TGCGCCAGCACTCAGGGACTAGCTGGAGAGACCCAGTACTTC. This codes for CASTQGLAGETQYF. The full variable domain, with the rest looked up from reference TRBV5-1 and TRBJ2-5, is KAGVTQTPRYLIKTRGQQVTLSCSPISGHRSVSWYQQTPGQGLQFLFEYFSETQRNKGNFPGRFSGRQFSNSRSEMNVSTLELGDSALYLCASTQGLAGETQYFGPGTRLLVL.

This clone came up a few times. J is TRBJ1-2 and V is TRBV7-8; 8 positions agree with TRBD1. With 3 bases clipped from V and 11 bases from J, the junction kept 11 bases outside the gene matches. Germline assignment: CDR1 SGHVS and CDR2 FQNEAQ. CDR3 length: 14 residues. The CDR3 DNA is TGTGCCAGCAGCTTCATGGTTGGACAGGGAAGGTACACCTTC. The encoded protein is CASSFMVGQGRYTF.